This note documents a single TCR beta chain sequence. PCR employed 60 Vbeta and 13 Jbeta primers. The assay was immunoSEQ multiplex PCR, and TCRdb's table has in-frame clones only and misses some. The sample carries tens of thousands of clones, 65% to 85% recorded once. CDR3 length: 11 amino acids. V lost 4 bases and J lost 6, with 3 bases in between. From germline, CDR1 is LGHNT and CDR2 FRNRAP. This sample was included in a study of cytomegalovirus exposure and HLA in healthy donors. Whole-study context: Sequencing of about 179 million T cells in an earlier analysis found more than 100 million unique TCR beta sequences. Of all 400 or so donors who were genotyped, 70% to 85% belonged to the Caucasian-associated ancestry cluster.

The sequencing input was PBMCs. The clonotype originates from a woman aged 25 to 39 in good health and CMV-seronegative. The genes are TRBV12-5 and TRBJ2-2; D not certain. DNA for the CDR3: TGTGCTAGTGGTTCGGCCGGGGAGCTGTTTTTT. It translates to CASGSAGELFF.